This T cell receptor beta chain was obtained from a study of blood T cell repertoires in COVID-19. Looking at the study overall: Donors in the United States, Italy and Spain gave samples during acute or convalescent COVID-19. Sources were T cells, B-cell-depleted T cells, or PBMCs; the material itself was cDNA or gDNA.

Only in-frame clones appear in the TCRdb table, and some are missing; sequencing was by immunoSEQ multiplex PCR. The table has approximately 220,000 clones, about 80% seen once; the top ten hold 1.3%. Individuals drawn from around 25 US areas were about 18 to 95 years old. On this clone itself: Within the sample, other DNA sequences also encode this same CDR3.

Trimming cost V 4 bases and J 3 bases; bases outside gene matches: 3. The CDR3 is 13 residues long. CDR1 LNHDA and CDR2 SQIVND come from the germline V gene (reference sequence). This chain connects TRBV19 to TRBJ2-7; 7 bases align to TRBD2. The TCR was taken from a woman between 40 and 55 years old with acute COVID-19. The sequencing input was PBMCs or T cells enriched from blood (not recorded which). For the CDR3, the DNA is TGTGCCAGTAGTAGTGGCGGGGGCTACGAGCAGTACTTC. This translates into CASSSGGGYEQYF.